Listed below are T cell receptor beta chains from one sample, sequenced in a study of cytomegalovirus exposure and HLA in healthy donors. The protocol was immunoSEQ multiplex PCR, while the TCRdb copy is restricted to in-frame clones and leaves out a portion. The sample has around 130,000 clones, more than 70% seen once. Sequencing used PBMCs. The origin of the receptors is a young woman in good health and CMV-seropositive. Both conserved end residues are part of each CDR3. The D gene is left open where the match is weak. Size is omitted from some rows. Given values are once, few, many or a class for expanded clones.

J	size	D	V	DNA	CDR3
TRBJ1-3	NA	NA	TRBV28	TGTGCCGGCTCATTTGGAAACACCATATATTTT	CAGSFGNTIYF
TRBJ2-1	NA	NA	TRBV5-6	TGTGCCAGCAGCTTGGGTCTTAACAATGAGCAGTTCTTC	CASSLGLNNEQFF
TRBJ2-2	NA	NA	TRBV6-1	TGTGCCAGCAGTGAAACCGCCCCAGGACTCTCCACCGGGGAGCTGTTTTTT	CASSETAPGLSTGELFF
TRBJ1-1	NA	TRBD1	TRBV29-1	TGCAGCGCCGGGACAGAGGGGACTGAAGCTTTCTTT	CSAGTEGTEAFF
TRBJ1-1	NA	NA	TRBV6-1	TGTGCCAGCAGTTCCTCACAGGGGAACACTGAAGCTTTCTTT	CASSSSQGNTEAFF
TRBJ1-5	NA	NA	TRBV4-1	TGCGCCAGCAGCCAAGACAGGGGCAATCAGCCCCAGCATTTT	CASSQDRGNQPQHF
TRBJ1-3	NA	TRBD1	TRBV19	TGTGCCACAATGGGAAGGGGGACAGGGAGCAAAAACACCATATATTTT	CATMGRGTGSKNTIYF
TRBJ2-7	NA	NA	TRBV6-1	TGTGCCAGCAGTGCAAGGCCGGGGGTCACCTACGAGCAGTACTTC	CASSARPGVTYEQYF
TRBJ2-7	NA	NA	TRBV21-1	TGTGCCAGCAGCAAAAGAGAAGGCGCAGGCCCGGAACCCGGCCTTGGGCAGTACTTC	CASSKREGAGPEPGLGQYF
TRBJ2-2	NA	NA	TRBV2	TGTGCCAGCAGACGGGAGATGGAAACCGGGGAGCTGTTTTTT	CASRREMETGELFF
TRBJ1-5	NA	NA	TRBV28	TGTGCCAGCAGTCCCCCTCGGGGGCCCCAGCATTTT	CASSPPRGPQHF
TRBJ1-1	NA	NA	TRBV5-1	TGCGCCAGCAGCTTGGAGGGGCTCGGCACTGAAGCTTTCTTT	CASSLEGLGTEAFF
TRBJ2-3	NA	TRBD2	TRBV7-3	TGTGCCAGCAGCTTACGCGGGGGGGACACAGATACGCAGTATTTT	CASSLRGGDTDTQYF
TRBJ1-3	NA	TRBD1	TRBV10-3	TGTGCCATCAATTCGGGCAGGGGGCTGGTAAACACCATATATTTT	CAINSGRGLVNTIYF
TRBJ2-7	NA	TRBD1	TRBV29-1	TGCAGCGCCCGGACAGGGGACTGGGACGAGCAGTACTTC	CSARTGDWDEQYF
TRBJ2-2	once	TRBD1	TRBV2	TGTGCCAGCAGTCAATACGGGACAGGGAACACCGGGGAGCTGTTTTTT	CASSQYGTGNTGELFF
TRBJ1-1	NA	NA	TRBV5-1	TGCGCCAGCAGCTTACGGGAGGCCACTGAAGCTTTCTTT	CASSLREATEAFF
TRBJ1-2	NA	NA	TRBV7-9	TGTGCCAGCAGCTTAGGTAGCCCGGAGGCCTATGGCTACACCTTC	CASSLGSPEAYGYTF
TRBJ1-1	NA	TRBD1	TRBV11-2	TGTGCCAGCACTGGACAGGGGCCGCCCTTAGCTTTCTTT	CASTGQGPPLAFF
TRBJ2-7	few	NA	TRBV13	TGTGCCAGCAGCACCCGGGGGAGTCCTTACGAGCAGTACTTC	CASSTRGSPYEQYF
TRBJ2-6	NA	NA	TRBV9	TGTGCCAGCAGCGCGCAGGGCTCTGGGGCCAACGTCCTGACTTTC	CASSAQGSGANVLTF
TRBJ2-1	few	NA	TRBV11-3	TGTGCCAGCAGCTCTGAGAATGAGCAGTTCTTC	CASSSENEQFF
TRBJ1-2	NA	NA	TRBV28	TGTGCCAGCAGTTTTGGAGCTAACTATGGCTACACCTTC	CASSFGANYGYTF
TRBJ1-4	NA	NA	TRBV5-1	TGCGCCAGCAGCTTGCTGTCAGGGGATGGTGAAAAACTGTTTTTT	CASSLLSGDGEKLFF
TRBJ1-1	NA	NA	TRBV6-5	TGTGCCAGCGGTAGGAACACTGAAGCTTTCTTT	CASGRNTEAFF
TRBJ2-1	few	TRBD2	TRBV15	TGTGCCACCAGCAGAGATTACGGGACTAGCGGAGGCAATGAGCAGTTCTTC	CATSRDYGTSGGNEQFF
TRBJ2-1	NA	NA	TRBV19	TGTGCCAGTAGTATAGGGTCCACAGGGAGGCAGTTCTTC	CASSIGSTGRQFF
TRBJ1-2	NA	TRBD1	TRBV28	TGTGCCAGCAGTTTCCCTTCAGGGGGCGCGTATGGCTACACCTTC	CASSFPSGGAYGYTF
TRBJ1-1	NA	NA	TRBV6-1	TGTGCCAGCAGTGCCACTTCTGGGAACACTGAAGCTTTCTTT	CASSATSGNTEAFF
TRBJ1-2	NA	TRBD1	TRBV5-5	TGTGCCAGCAGCTCCGCTCTCGGACAGGTTGACACCTTC	CASSSALGQVDTF
TRBJ2-5	NA	NA	TRBV7-6	TGTGCCAGCAGCACCCTACACCAAGAGACCCAGTACTTC	CASSTLHQETQYF
TRBJ2-2	NA	NA	TRBV7-2	TGTGCCAGCACCCTTAGCCACGGTGCAGGGGCCGGGGAGCTGTTTTTT	CASTLSHGAGAGELFF
TRBJ1-1	NA	TRBD1	TRBV25-1	TGTGCCAGCAGTGGAAGGGGGCGGATGAACACTGAAGCTTTCTTT	CASSGRGRMNTEAFF
TRBJ1-4	NA	TRBD1	TRBV25-1	TGTGCCAGCAGTGAAGCAGACAGGGTGGGTGAAAAACTGTTTTTT	CASSEADRVGEKLFF
TRBJ2-1	few	TRBD2	TRBV28	TGTGCCAGCAGTTTTGCCGGGGGGGCCTACAATGAGCAGTTCTTC	CASSFAGGAYNEQFF
TRBJ2-1	NA	NA	TRBV9	TGTGCCAGCAGCTCCTCCACAGGGAATGAGCAGTTCTTC	CASSSSTGNEQFF
TRBJ1-1	NA	NA	TRBV29-1	TGCAGCGTTAGGGGAACGGCCGAAGCTTTCTTT	CSVRGTAEAFF